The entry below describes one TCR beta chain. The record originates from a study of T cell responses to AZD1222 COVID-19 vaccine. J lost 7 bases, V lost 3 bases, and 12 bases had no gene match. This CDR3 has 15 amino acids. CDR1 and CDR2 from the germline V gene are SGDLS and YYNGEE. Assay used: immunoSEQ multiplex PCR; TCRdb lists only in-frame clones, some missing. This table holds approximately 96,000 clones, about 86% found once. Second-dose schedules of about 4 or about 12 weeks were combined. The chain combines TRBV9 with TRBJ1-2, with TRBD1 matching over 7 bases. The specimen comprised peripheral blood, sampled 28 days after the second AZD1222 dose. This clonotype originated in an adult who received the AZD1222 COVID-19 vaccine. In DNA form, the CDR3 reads TGTGCCAGCAGCGAGGGGTCGCCGGGACAGCTTGGCTACACCTTC. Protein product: CASSEGSPGQLGYTF.